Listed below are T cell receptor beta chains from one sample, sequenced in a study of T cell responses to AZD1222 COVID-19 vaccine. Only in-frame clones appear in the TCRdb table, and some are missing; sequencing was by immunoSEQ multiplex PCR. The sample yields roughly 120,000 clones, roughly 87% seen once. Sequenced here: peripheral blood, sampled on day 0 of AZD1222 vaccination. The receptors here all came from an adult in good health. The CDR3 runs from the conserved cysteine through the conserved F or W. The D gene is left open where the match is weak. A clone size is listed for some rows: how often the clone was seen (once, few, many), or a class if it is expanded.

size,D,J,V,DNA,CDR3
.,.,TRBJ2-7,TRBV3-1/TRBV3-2,TGTGCCAGCAGCCCCACTCTTTCCTCCTACGAGCAGTACTTC,CASSPTLSSYEQYF
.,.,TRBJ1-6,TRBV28,TGTGCCAGCACCCTCTTAAATTCACCCCTCCACTTT,CASTLLNSPLHF
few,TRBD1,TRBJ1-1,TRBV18,TGTGCCAGCTCACCAAACGAACTGGGACAGATGAACACTGAAGCTTTCTTT,CASSPNELGQMNTEAFF
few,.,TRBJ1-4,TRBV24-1,TGTGCCACCAGTGAGCCGGGACGGGGTGCAACTAATGAAAAACTGTTTTTT,CATSEPGRGATNEKLFF
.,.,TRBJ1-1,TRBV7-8,TGTGCCAGCAGCTTAGTTCAGGGCGCTGAAGCTTTCTTT,CASSLVQGAEAFF
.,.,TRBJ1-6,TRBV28,TGTGCCAGCAGTTTCCGGGTATGGAATAATTCACCCCTCCACTTT,CASSFRVWNNSPLHF
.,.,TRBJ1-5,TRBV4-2,TGTGCCAGCAGCCAAGACGTTGGCACCCGCAATCAGCCCCAGCATTTT,CASSQDVGTRNQPQHF
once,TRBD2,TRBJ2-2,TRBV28,TGTGCCAGCAGTTTGGGAGGGGTTAACACCGGGGAGCTGTTTTTT,CASSLGGVNTGELFF
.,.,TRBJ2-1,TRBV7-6,TGTGCCAGCACATACGATTCTGGCTTTTCCTACAATGAGCAGTTCTTC,CASTYDSGFSYNEQFF
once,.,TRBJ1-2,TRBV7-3,TGTGCCAGCAGCTTAGGGGGAGCGGATGGCTACACCTTC,CASSLGGADGYTF
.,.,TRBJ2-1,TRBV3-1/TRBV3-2,TGTGCCAGCAGCCAAGTGCGGGACGTAGGGCCTGAGCAGTTCTTC,CASSQVRDVGPEQFF
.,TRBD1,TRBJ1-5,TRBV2,TGTGCCAGCAGCCGGACAGGGACGATGCAGCCCCAGCATTTT,CASSRTGTMQPQHF
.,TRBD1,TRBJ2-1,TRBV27,TGTGCCAGCAGCTCACGAGGACAGGTGGACAATGAGCAGTTCTTC,CASSSRGQVDNEQFF
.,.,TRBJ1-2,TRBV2,TGTGCCAGCAGTCAAGAGGGAATGGGCTACACCTTC,CASSQEGMGYTF
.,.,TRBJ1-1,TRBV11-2,TGTGCCAGCAGCCATCCCGGGGACATAGAGACTGAAGCTTTCTTT,CASSHPGDIETEAFF
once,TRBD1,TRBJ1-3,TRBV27,TGTGCCAGCAGTAACACCGGGACAGGGCTCTCTGGAAACACCATATATTTT,CASSNTGTGLSGNTIYF
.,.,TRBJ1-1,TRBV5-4,TGTGCCAGCAGCCTGACTGGGACTGAAGCTTTCTTT,CASSLTGTEAFF
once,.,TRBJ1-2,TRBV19,TGTGCCAGTAGTATACGGACAGTGGATGGCTACACCTTC,CASSIRTVDGYTF
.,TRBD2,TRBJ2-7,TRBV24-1,TGTGCCACCAGTGCTAGCGGCCCCTACGAGCAGTACTTC,CATSASGPYEQYF
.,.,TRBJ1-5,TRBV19,TGTGCCAGTAGTAGAAGTCACACGAGCGGCAATCAGCCCCAGCATTTT,CASSRSHTSGNQPQHF
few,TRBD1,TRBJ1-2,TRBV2,TGTGCCACCAAACGAGCCGACAGGGGTGACTATGGCTACACCTTC,CATKRADRGDYGYTF
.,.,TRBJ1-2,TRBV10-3,TGTGCCATCAGTTACCTTATGACAGCACCCTATGGCTACACCTTC,CAISYLMTAPYGYTF
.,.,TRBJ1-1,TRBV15,TGTGCCACCAGCAGAGATGGGTTTTGGAACACTGAAGCTTTCTTT,CATSRDGFWNTEAFF
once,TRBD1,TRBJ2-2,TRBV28,TGTGCCAGCGGACAGACAGGGTTCACCGGGGAGCTGTTTTTT,CASGQTGFTGELFF
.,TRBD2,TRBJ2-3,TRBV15,TGTGCCACCAGCAGCGGACTAGCGGGTATCACAGATACGCAGTATTTT,CATSSGLAGITDTQYF
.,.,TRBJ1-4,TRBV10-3,TGTGCCATCAGTGAGTTGTCAGGGCGTGACAATGAAAAACTGTTTTTT,CAISELSGRDNEKLFF
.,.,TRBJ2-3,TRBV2,TGTGCCATTCCCTGGAAAGGGGGGGCCACAGATACGCAGTATTTT,CAIPWKGGATDTQYF
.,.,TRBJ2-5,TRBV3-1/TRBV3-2,TGTGCCAGCAGCCAAGGGGTTCGGCTAGCAGAGACCCAGTACTTC,CASSQGVRLAETQYF
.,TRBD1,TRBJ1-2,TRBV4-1,TGCGCCAGCAGCCAAGCTATGGACAGGGCGAGACCTAACTATGGCTACACCTTC,CASSQAMDRARPNYGYTF
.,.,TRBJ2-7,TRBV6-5,TGTGCCAGCAGCCCGATACTCGGCGAGCAGTACTTC,CASSPILGEQYF
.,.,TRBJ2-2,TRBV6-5,TGTGCCAGCACGAACCTAGCAACCGCCGGGGAGCTGTTTTTT,CASTNLATAGELFF
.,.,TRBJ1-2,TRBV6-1,TGTGCCAGCAGTGAGACCGGGACTATAGGCTATGGCTACACCTTC,CASSETGTIGYGYTF
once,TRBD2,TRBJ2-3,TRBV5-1,TGCGCCAGCAGCCAGGTAGCGGGAGGGCCGGGGGATACGCAGTATTTT,CASSQVAGGPGDTQYF
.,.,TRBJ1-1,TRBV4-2,TGTGCCAGCAGCCAAGTCATATCCAACACAGGGAGACGGACTGAAGCTTTCTTT,CASSQVISNTGRRTEAFF
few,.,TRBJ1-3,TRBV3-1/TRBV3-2,TGTGCCAGCAGCCAAACTCTCCGGGGACTGGCCATATATTTT,CASSQTLRGLAIYF
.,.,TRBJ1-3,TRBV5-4,TGTGCCAGCAGCTTTGGCGGCGGGTTGGGAAACACCATATATTTT,CASSFGGGLGNTIYF
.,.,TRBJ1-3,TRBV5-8,TGTGCCAGCAGCTTGGCAGGGGTCGGAAACACCATATATTTT,CASSLAGVGNTIYF
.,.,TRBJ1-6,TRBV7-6,TGTGCCAGCAGCCCCGGTTCGGGGTATGGTTCACCCCTCCACTTT,CASSPGSGYGSPLHF
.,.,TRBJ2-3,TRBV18,TGTGCCAGCTCACCCCCTGCCAGTGAGGCGCAGTATTTT,CASSPPASEAQYF
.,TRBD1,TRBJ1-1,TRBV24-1,TGTGCCACCAGTGATGATGCAGGGGGAGCTTTCTTT,CATSDDAGGAFF
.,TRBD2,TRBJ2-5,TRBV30,TGTGCCTGGAGTGCGGGGGGAGCCCAGTACTTC,CAWSAGGAQYF
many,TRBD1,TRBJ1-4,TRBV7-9,TGTGCCAGCAGCTTATGGACAGGGGCGACAGTTGCAACTAATGAAAAACTGTTTTTT,CASSLWTGATVATNEKLFF
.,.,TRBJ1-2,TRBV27,TGTGCCACCCCGTCGGACGGCGGTGCGTTTGGTGGCTACACCTTC,CATPSDGGAFGGYTF
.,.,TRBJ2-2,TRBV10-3,TGTGCCATCAAGCCAGGGAGCACCGGGGAGCTGTTTTTT,CAIKPGSTGELFF
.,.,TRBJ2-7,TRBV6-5,TGTGCCAGCATGATGGGGTTTTCCTCCTACGAGCAGTACTTC,CASMMGFSSYEQYF
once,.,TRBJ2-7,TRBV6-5,TGTGCCAGCAGCAGCCGGGACAATGGCTACGAGCAGTACTTC,CASSSRDNGYEQYF
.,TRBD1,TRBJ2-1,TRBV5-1,TGCGCCAGCAGCGTCTCGAGGGACAGACCCTACAATGAGCAGTTCTTC,CASSVSRDRPYNEQFF
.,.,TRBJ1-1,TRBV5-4,TGTGCCAGCAGAATACAGGGGAACACTGAAGCTTTCTTT,CASRIQGNTEAFF
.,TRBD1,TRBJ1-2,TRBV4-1,TGCGCCAGCAGCCAAGAGGCGGGACAGCGACTCTATGGCTACACCTTC,CASSQEAGQRLYGYTF
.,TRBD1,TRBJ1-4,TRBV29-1,TGCAGCGCAAAGTCAGGGGGCTTAATAGGGAATGAAAAACTGTTTTTT,CSAKSGGLIGNEKLFF
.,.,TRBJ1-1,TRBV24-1,TGTGCCACCAGTGATAGCTCCTCGATCGGGGCCACTGAAGCTTTCTTT,CATSDSSSIGATEAFF
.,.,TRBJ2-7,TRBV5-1,TGCGCCAGCAGCTTGGCAAAGGGAGGAAACTACGAGCAGTACTTC,CASSLAKGGNYEQYF
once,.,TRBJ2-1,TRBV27,TGTGCCAGCAGTTTCGGAGTGACCTTGAATGAGCAGTTCTTC,CASSFGVTLNEQFF
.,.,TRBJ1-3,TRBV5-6,TGTGCCAGCAGTTCGGTTGGAAACACCATATATTTT,CASSSVGNTIYF
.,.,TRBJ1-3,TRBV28,TGTGCCAGCAGTTTAGGACAGTACTCTGGAAACACCATATATTTT,CASSLGQYSGNTIYF
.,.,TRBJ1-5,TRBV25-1,TGTGCCAGCAGTGAGAATTACGGTGGTGCTCAGCCCCAGCATTTT,CASSENYGGAQPQHF
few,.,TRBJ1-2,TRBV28,TGTGCCAGCAGTTTTGGCAACCAAGGCTACACCTTC,CASSFGNQGYTF